This T cell receptor (beta chain) was captured in a study of blood T cell repertoires in COVID-19. At the level of the study: From T cells, B-cell-depleted T cells, or PBMCs came the material, which was cDNA or gDNA.

The CDR3 has 12 amino acids. Trimming shortened V by 9 bases and J by 6 bases, and 13 bases separated the two germline ends. The germline gives CDR1 ENHRY, CDR2 SYGVKD. The table came from immunoSEQ multiplex PCR; TCRdb's copy has only in-frame clones and leaves some out. In the table there are about 230,000 clones, 85% to 90% of which are singletons. Sequencing was carried out using peripheral blood. The chain has TRBV10-3 and TRBJ2-3, with D perhaps matching TRBD2 (6 bases). The receptor was derived from a man aged 50-60 years with COVID-19, enrolled during active disease. CDR3 nucleotides: TGTGCCATTAATGGCGGGGAGGATACGCAGTATTTT. It is translated as CAINGGEDTQYF.